These 23 T cell receptor beta chains were all obtained from the same sample, sequenced in a study of control samples from healthy donors and cancer patients. Produced via immunoSEQ multiplex PCR; TCRdb's table is partial and in-frame only. The sample includes about 150,000 clones, 80% to 95% of them seen just once. Source material: blood. These receptors all stem from a man aged 25 to 45 in good health.

The chain employs TRBV5-1 and TRBJ2-3; TRBD2 aligns across 8 bases. The V gene end was trimmed by 7 bases and the J gene end by 2 bases; junction bases not matched to a gene: 6. Germline CDR1 SGHRS, CDR2 YFSETQ. The CDR3 contains 14 residues. CDR3 in amino acids: CASRQRGTTDTQYF. In nucleotides, the CDR3 is TGCGCCAGCCGGCAGCGGGGGACCACAGATACGCAGTATTTT. Full variable domain (remainder filled in from reference TRBV5-1 and TRBJ2-3): KAGVTQTPRYLIKTRGQQVTLSCSPISGHRSVSWYQQTPGQGLQFLFEYFSETQRNKGNFPGRFSGRQFSNSRSEMNVSTLELGDSALYLCASRQRGTTDTQYFGPGTRLTVL.

The chain uses TRBV24-1 and TRBJ1-2, with 9 bases fitting TRBD1. The CDR3 is made up of 19 amino acids. The trim removed 4 bases at V and 3 bases at J, leaving 17 bases unmatched. Germline V CDR1 and CDR2: KGHDR, SFDVKD. CDR3 nucleotides: TGTGCCACCAGTGACCCATCAGGGGGACAGGGTCTTCCCTACTATGGCTACACCTTC. Translating it yields CATSDPSGGQGLPYYGYTF.

This rearrangement joins TRBV7-9 to TRBJ2-7, with 12 bases aligning to TRBD2. V gave up 4 bases and J gave up 7 bases; unmatched junction bases: 17. The CDR3 runs to 18 residues. Per germline, CDR1 SEHNR and CDR2 FQNEAQ (reference sequence). CDR3 residues: CASSSEHRTSGMVWEQYF. The CDR3 nucleotides are TGTGCCAGCAGCTCCGAACACAGGACTAGCGGGATGGTCTGGGAGCAGTACTTC.

The V and J genes are TRBV5-1 and TRBJ1-4; a weak D match, TRBD1 (5 bases). CDR3 length: 17 amino acids. Germline-derived CDR1 and CDR2 are SGHRS and YFSETQ. Trimming took 0 bases from V and 0 from J, leaving 12 bases between them. CDR3 nucleotide sequence: TGCGCCAGCAGCTTGGGGACGAGGACAACAACTAATGAAAAACTGTTTTTT. Its protein product is CASSLGTRTTTNEKLFF.

This chain connects TRBV19 to TRBJ1-1; weak D call: TRBD1 (5 bases). The V and J ends lost 7 bases and 5 bases respectively, with 14 bases between them. The CDR3 length is 13 residues. CDR1 is LNHDA, CDR2 SQIVND, per germline (reference sequence). CDR3 sequence reads: CASIEGRWTEAFF. DNA of the CDR3: TGTGCCAGTATCGAGGGACGTTGGACTGAAGCTTTCTTT.

Worth noting for this clone: Other DNA sequences in this sample translate to the same CDR3. This chain links TRBV19 with TRBJ1-5; D unclear. Trimming left V 0 bases short and J 2 bases short, with 8 bases between. The CDR3 extends over 15 amino acids. CDR1 and CDR2 from the germline V gene are LNHDA and SQIVND (reference sequence). The CDR3 nucleotides read TGTGCCAGTAGTATAGAGGGGAGGGGCAATCAGCCCCAGCATTTT. Translated, it gives CASSIEGRGNQPQHF.

The chain carries TRBV23-1 and TRBJ2-2; 11 bases map to TRBD2. TRBV23-1 belongs to the ORF category, with a function that is uncertain. The CDR3 sequence is 22 residues long. After removal of 2 bases from V and 1 base from J, the junction contained 18 bases not matched to a gene. In DNA, the CDR3 is TGCGCCAGCAGTCAACCCCCCCTAGGGGTAGCGGGGGGGACCGTGAACACCGGGGAGCTGTTTTTT. It yields the protein CASSQPPLGVAGGTVNTGELFF.

This clone was counted once. V and J are TRBV27 and TRBJ1-2; perhaps TRBD1 as D (5 bases). Per the germline V gene, CDR1 is MNHEY and CDR2 is SMNVEV (reference sequence). The V and J ends lost 2 bases and 5 bases respectively, with 9 bases between them. This CDR3 contains 13 residues. The CDR3 region has the DNA TGTGCCAGCAGTTTAAAACAGGATTATGGCTACACCTTC. Protein: CASSLKQDYGYTF.

Written as DNA, the CDR3 is TGTGCCAGCAGCCAGAGGGGGCTAGGCTCCTACAATGAGCAGTTCTTC. Protein sequence: CASSQRGLGSYNEQFF. V usage is TRBV11-1 and J usage is TRBJ2-1, with 7 nucleotides matching TRBD1. The J segment lost 0 bases and the V segment lost 5 bases, leaving 7 bases of the junction unmatched. Germline values: CDR1 SGHAT, CDR2 FQDESV (reference sequence). The CDR3 length is 16 residues. The whole variable domain, filled in from reference TRBV11-1 and TRBJ2-1, reads EAEVAQSPRYKITEKSQAVAFWCDPISGHATLYWYRQILGQGPELLVQFQDESVVDDSQLPKDRFSAERLKGVDSTLKIQPAELGDSAMYLCASSQRGLGSYNEQFFGPGTRLTVL.

The chain joins TRBV29-1 to TRBJ1-4, with TRBD1 matching over 8 bases. The CDR3 is made up of 15 amino acids. Germline assignment: CDR1 SQVTM and CDR2 ANQGSEA. The junction had 7 bases not matched to a gene; V was cut back by 4 bases and J by 3 bases. CDR3 coding DNA: TGCAGCGTTGGGACAGGGCGTTTAGCTAATGAAAAACTGTTTTTT. Amino acids: CSVGTGRLANEKLFF.

The chain links TRBV5-1 to TRBJ1-4; TRBD1 matches at 11 bases. This CDR3 contains 17 residues. V shed 4 bases, J shed 8 bases, and the junction held 13 bases outside the gene matches. Germline V lookup: CDR1 SGHRS, CDR2 YFSETQ. CDR3 loop: CASSVAGTGGREEKLFF. The DNA for the CDR3 is TGCGCCAGCAGCGTAGCCGGGACAGGGGGTCGGGAAGAAAAACTGTTTTTT.

This rearrangement joins TRBV27 to TRBJ2-3; weak D call: TRBD2 (5 bases). Germline V gives CDR1 MNHEY, CDR2 SMNVEV (reference sequence). This CDR3 spans 14 amino acids. Deletions cut 6 bases from V and 4 bases from J, with 14 bases between. CDR3 loop: CASSASGPPDTQYF. CDR3 sequence (DNA): TGTGCCAGCAGCGCCAGCGGTCCCCCAGATACGCAGTATTTT.

The chain has TRBV7-9 and TRBJ1-5; D gene unclear. Germline V lookup: CDR1 SEHNR, CDR2 FQNEAQ (reference sequence). Trimming left V 3 bases short and J 5 bases short, with 8 bases between. This CDR3 has 13 residues. CDR3 loop: CASSFNRDQPQHF. Written as DNA, the CDR3 is TGTGCCAGCAGCTTTAATCGGGATCAGCCCCAGCATTTT.

The chain employs TRBV4-2 and TRBJ2-7; 13 nucleotides match TRBD2. The CDR3 contains 16 residues. Germline lookup yields CDR1 LGHNA and CDR2 YNFKEQ. The junction had 7 bases not matched to a gene; V was cut back by 4 bases and J by 4 bases. The CDR3 loop reads CASSLRTSGGNYEQYF. In DNA form, the CDR3 reads TGTGCCAGCAGCCTCCGGACTAGCGGGGGCAATTACGAGCAGTACTTC.

The chain uses TRBV10-1 and TRBJ1-5, with a weak D call TRBD1 (5 bases). There are 13 residues in the CDR3. In germline, CDR1 is WNHNN, CDR2 SYGVQD (reference sequence). V was cut by 3 bases and J by 7 bases, with 10 bases left in between. For the CDR3, the DNA is TGCGCCAGCAGTGACAGGGAGGAGCAGCCCCAGCATTTT. It is translated as CASSDREEQPQHF.

The chain is built from TRBV6-5 and TRBJ1-1; D remains unclear. V lost 6 bases, J lost 4 bases, and 6 bases lay in between. The length of the CDR3 is 11 residues. CDR1 and CDR2 (germline): MNHEY, SVGAGI. CDR3 sequence reads: CASSPPTEAFF. CDR3 coding DNA: TGTGCCAGCAGCCCCCCCACTGAAGCTTTCTTT.

The V call is TRBV5-1, the J call TRBJ1-6; 11 bases match TRBD1. This CDR3 region has 16 residues. V lost 2 bases to trimming and J lost 6 bases; unmatched junction nucleotides: 4. Germline V gene data show CDR1 as SGHRS and CDR2 as YFSETQ. In nucleotides, the CDR3 is TGCGCCAGCAGCTTAGGACAGGGGGCAGGTAATTCACCCCTCCACTTT. Amino acid sequence: CASSLGQGAGNSPLHF.

The chain employs TRBV5-1 and TRBJ1-2; 7 nucleotides align to TRBD1. V dropped 4 bases and J dropped 3; count of bases not matched to a gene: 9. The CDR3 contains 15 residues. CDR1 SGHRS and CDR2 YFSETQ come from the germline V gene. CDR3 sequence (DNA): TGCGCCAGCAGCCTCGAGACAGGGATGGACTATGGCTACACCTTC. Its translation: CASSLETGMDYGYTF.

The genes are TRBV6-2 or TRBV6-3 and TRBJ1-1, with a tentative D call TRBD1 (6 bases). Germline CDR1 is MNHEY and CDR2 is SVGEGT. Between the trimmed V and J ends, which lost 6 bases and 4 bases, there was a span of 21 bases. This CDR3 region has 16 residues. Written as DNA, the CDR3 is TGTGCCAGCAGCCCTGAGGGGGGGGCTTACGGCACTGAAGCTTTCTTT. This encodes CASSPEGGAYGTEAFF.

The genes are TRBV5-6 and TRBJ1-5; TRBD1 might be the D (5 bases). The CDR3 runs to 16 residues. Germline lookup yields CDR1 SGHDT and CDR2 YYEEEE. Trimming took off 3 bases at V and 1 base at J, with 14 bases between the two ends. CDR3 region: CASSWGWDGSNQPQHF. The CDR3 coding sequence is TGTGCCAGCAGCTGGGGTTGGGACGGCAGCAATCAGCCCCAGCATTTT.

The genes are TRBV20-1 and TRBJ2-1; unclear D gene. In germline, CDR1 is DFQATT, CDR2 SNEGSKA (reference sequence). The CDR3 runs 11 residues. V lost 6 bases and J 15 bases, leaving 18 bases between the germline ends. The CDR3 loop is CSAEALSLGFF. CDR3 coding DNA: TGCAGTGCCGAGGCGTTGAGCTTGGGGTTCTTC.

V is TRBV5-5 and J is TRBJ2-5; D unclear. Trimming removed 0 bases from V and 4 bases from J, with 4 bases in between. There are 12 residues in the CDR3. The germline V gene encodes CDR1 SGHKS and CDR2 YYEKEE (reference sequence). The CDR3 region has the DNA TGTGCCAGCAGCTTGGCCCCAGAGACCCAGTACTTC. Translated: CASSLAPETQYF. Complete variable domain (other parts from reference TRBV5-5 and TRBJ2-5): DAGVTQSPTHLIKTRGQQVTLRCSPISGHKSVSWYQQVLGQGPQFIFQYYEKEERGRGNFPDRFSARQFPNYSSELNVNALLLGDSALYLCASSLAPETQYFGPGTRLLVL.

The chain links TRBV5-1 to TRBJ2-2, with 10 bases that match TRBD1. The CDR3 loop spans 15 amino acids. J gave up 10 bases and V 4 bases, and 10 bases lay outside the gene matches. Germline CDR1 SGHRS, CDR2 YFSETQ. CDR3 DNA: TGCGCCAGCAGCCTCGGGACAGGGGAAGGCGAGGAGCTGTTTTTT. Translated: CASSLGTGEGEELFF. Filled out from reference TRBV5-1 and TRBJ2-2, the complete variable domain reads KAGVTQTPRYLIKTRGQQVTLSCSPISGHRSVSWYQQTPGQGLQFLFEYFSETQRNKGNFPGRFSGRQFSNSRSEMNVSTLELGDSALYLCASSLGTGEGEELFFGEGSRLTVL.